The T cell receptor beta chain under discussion was sequenced for a study of T cell responses to AZD1222 COVID-19 vaccine. This CDR3 region has 13 residues. The ends were cut back, 1 base at V and 11 bases at J, with 12 bases in the middle. The repertoire was sequenced with immunoSEQ multiplex PCR; TCRdb's copy has only in-frame clones and lacks some. The sample has around 100,000 clones, about nine tenths seen once. This receptor was obtained from an adult in good health. The chain uses TRBV12-3 or TRBV12-4 and TRBJ1-5; D gene uncertain. This specimen was peripheral blood, taken on day 0 of AZD1222 vaccination. The CDR3 here is CASSLEREQAQHF. The DNA for the CDR3 is TGTGCCAGCAGTTTAGAAAGGGAGCAGGCCCAGCATTTT.